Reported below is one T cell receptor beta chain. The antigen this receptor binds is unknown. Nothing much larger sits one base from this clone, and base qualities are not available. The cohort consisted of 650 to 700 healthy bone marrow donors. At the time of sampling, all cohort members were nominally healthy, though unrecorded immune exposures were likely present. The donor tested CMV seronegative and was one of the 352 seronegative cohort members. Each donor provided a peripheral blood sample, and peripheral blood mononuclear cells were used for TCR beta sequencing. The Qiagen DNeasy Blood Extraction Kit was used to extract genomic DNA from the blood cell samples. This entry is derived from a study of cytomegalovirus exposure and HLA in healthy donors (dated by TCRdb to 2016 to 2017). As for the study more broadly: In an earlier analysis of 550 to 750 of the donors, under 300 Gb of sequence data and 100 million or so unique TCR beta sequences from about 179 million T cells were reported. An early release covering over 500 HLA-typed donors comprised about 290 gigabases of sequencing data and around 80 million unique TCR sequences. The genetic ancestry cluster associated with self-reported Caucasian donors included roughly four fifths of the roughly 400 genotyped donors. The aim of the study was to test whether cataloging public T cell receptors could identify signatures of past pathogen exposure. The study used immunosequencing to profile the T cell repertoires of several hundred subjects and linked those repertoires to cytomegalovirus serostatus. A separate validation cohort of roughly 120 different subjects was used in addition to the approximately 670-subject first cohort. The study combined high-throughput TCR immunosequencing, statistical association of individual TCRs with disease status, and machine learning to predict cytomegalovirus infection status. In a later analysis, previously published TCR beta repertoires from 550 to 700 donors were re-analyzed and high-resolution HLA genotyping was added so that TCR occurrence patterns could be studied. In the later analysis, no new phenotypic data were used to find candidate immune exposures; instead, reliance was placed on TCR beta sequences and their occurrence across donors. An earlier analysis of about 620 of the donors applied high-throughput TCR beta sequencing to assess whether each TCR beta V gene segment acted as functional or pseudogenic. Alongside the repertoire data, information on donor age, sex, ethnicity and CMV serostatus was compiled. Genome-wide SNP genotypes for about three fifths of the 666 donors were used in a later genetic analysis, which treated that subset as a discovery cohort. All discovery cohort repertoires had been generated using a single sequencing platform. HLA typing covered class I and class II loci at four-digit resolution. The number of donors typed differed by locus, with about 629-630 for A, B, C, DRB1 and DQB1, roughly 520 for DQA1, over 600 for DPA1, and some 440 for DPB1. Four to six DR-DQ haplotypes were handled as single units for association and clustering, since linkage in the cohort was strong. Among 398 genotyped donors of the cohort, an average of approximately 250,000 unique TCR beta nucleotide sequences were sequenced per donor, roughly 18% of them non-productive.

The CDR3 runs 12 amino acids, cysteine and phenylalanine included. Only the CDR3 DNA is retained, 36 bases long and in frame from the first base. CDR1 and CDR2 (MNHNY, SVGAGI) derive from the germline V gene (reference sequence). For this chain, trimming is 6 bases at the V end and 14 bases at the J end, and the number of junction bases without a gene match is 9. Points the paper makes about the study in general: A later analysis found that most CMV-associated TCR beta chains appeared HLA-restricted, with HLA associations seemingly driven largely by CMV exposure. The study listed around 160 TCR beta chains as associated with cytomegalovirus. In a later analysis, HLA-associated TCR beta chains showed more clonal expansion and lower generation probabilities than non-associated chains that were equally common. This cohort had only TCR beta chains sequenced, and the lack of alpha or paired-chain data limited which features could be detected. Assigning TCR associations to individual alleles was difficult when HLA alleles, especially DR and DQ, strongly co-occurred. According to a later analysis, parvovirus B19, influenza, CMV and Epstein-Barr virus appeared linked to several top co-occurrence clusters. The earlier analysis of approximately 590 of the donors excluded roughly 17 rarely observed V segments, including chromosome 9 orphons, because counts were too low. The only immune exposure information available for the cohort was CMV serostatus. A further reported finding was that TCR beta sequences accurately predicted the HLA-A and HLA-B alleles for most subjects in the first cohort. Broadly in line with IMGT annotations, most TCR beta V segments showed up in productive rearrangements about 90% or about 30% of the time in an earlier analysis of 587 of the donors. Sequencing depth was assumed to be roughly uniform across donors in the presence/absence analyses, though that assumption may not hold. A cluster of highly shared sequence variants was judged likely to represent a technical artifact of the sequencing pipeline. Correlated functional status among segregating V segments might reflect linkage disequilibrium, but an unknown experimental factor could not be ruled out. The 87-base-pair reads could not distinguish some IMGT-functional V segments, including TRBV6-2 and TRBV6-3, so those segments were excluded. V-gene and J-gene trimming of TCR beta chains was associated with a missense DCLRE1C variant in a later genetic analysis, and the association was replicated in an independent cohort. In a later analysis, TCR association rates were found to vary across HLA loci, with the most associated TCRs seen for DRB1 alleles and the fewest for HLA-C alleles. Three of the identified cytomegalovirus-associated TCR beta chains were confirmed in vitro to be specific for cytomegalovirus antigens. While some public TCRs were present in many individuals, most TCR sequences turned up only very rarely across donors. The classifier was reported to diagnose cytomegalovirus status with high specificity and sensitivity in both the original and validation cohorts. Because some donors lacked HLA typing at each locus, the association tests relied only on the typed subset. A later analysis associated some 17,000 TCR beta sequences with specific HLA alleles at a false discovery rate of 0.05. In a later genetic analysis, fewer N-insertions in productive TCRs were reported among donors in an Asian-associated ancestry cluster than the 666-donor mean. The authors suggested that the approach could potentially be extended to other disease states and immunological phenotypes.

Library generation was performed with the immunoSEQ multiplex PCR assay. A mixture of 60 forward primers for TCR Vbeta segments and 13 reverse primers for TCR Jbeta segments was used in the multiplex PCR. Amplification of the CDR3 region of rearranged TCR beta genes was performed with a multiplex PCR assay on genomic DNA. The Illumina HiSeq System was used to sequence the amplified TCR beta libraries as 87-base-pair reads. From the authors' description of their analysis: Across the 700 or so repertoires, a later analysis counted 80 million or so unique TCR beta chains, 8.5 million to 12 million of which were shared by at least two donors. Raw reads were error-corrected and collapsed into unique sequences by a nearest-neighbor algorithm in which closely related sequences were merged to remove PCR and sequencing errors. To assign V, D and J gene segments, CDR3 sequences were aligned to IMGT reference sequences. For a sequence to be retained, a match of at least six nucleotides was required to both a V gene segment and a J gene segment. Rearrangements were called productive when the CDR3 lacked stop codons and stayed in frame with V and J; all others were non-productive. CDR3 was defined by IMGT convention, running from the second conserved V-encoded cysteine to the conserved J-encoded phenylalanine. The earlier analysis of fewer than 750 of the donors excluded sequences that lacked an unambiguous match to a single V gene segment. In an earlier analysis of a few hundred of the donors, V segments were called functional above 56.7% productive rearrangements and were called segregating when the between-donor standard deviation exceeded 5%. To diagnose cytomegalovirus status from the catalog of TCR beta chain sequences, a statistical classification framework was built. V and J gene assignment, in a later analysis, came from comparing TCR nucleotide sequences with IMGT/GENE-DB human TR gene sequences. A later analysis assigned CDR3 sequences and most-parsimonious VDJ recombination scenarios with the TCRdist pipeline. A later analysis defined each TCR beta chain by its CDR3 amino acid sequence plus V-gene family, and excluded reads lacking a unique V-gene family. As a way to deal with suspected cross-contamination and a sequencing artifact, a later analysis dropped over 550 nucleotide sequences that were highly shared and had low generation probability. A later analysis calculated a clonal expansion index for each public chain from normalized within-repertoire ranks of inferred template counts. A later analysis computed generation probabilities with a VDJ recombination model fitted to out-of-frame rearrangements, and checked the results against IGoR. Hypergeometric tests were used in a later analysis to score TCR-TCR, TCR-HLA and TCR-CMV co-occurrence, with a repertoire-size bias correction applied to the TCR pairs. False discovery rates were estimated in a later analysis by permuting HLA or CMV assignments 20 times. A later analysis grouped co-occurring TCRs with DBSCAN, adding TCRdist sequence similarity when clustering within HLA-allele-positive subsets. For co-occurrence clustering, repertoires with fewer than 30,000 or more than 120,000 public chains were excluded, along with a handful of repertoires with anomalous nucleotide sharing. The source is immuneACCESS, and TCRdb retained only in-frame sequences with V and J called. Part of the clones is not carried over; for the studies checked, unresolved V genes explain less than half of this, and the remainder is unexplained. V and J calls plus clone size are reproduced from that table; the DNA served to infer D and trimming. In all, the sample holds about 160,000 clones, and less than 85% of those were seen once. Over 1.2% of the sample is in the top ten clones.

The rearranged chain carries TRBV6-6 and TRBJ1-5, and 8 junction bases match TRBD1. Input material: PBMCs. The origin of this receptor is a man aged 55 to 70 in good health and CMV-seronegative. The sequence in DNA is TGTGCCAGCAGCCCAGGGACAGGAGGGGAGCATTTT. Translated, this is CASSPGTGGEHF.